This TCR beta chain was identified in a study of T cell responses to AZD1222 COVID-19 vaccine. Broader study findings: Donor demographics were predominantly white British with a female majority; clonal diversity may be underestimated.

Notes on this clone: What it recognizes is unknown.

The protocol was immunoSEQ multiplex PCR, while the TCRdb copy is restricted to in-frame clones and leaves out a portion. This repertoire shows some 200,000 clones, over 85% found once; its top ten account for roughly 1%. The V gene lost 4 bases and the J gene lost 3 bases, with 11 bases spanning the gap. The length of the CDR3 is 14 residues. Germline assignment: CDR1 SGHRS and CDR2 YFSETQ. Second-dose recipients at about 4 or about 12 weeks were treated as one pooled group. This specimen consisted of peripheral blood, obtained 28 days after the second AZD1222 dose. The receptor was isolated from an adult who received the AZD1222 COVID-19 vaccine. This chain joins TRBV5-1 and TRBJ1-3; D is possibly TRBD1 (6 bases). The CDR3 spells CASSRDTDGNTIYF. CDR3 nucleotides: TGCGCCAGCAGCCGGGACACGGATGGAAACACCATATATTTT.